This is a list of T cell receptor beta chains from one sample in a study of T cell repertoires in cytomegalovirus infection. Their antigens are not known. TCRdb reanalysed the reads using MiXCR and keeps one entry per CDR3 protein. The table includes under 350,000 distinct CDR3 sequences, 22% detected once. The source material was cultured PBMCs, sampled from culture after CMV antigen stimulation. The receptors originated from a human donor in good health (CMV status not recorded). Some clones in this sample may be carry-over from other donors' samples. CDR3s include the opening cysteine and the closing phenylalanine or tryptophan. A D gene is named only where the DNA matches it firmly. Some rows mark clone size as missing; the rest say once, few, many or name a class of expanded clone.

D gene,J gene,clone size,V gene,CDR3 DNA,CDR3 protein
TRBD2,TRBJ2-3,.,TRBV19,TGTGCCACCGACAATAGACATAGCGGGAGCGGGGCAGATACGCAGTATTTT,CATDNRHSGSGADTQYF
.,TRBJ1-1,few,TRBV6-2/TRBV6-3,TGTGCCAGCAGGGACTCAGCGAACACTGAAGCTTTCTTT,CASRDSANTEAFF
.,TRBJ2-1,.,TRBV10-2,TGCGCCAGCAGAGGACTCTCCAGCTCCTACAATGAGCAGTTCTTC,CASRGLSSSYNEQFF
TRBD1,TRBJ1-1,many,TRBV6-5,TGTGCCAGCAGTTACGGGGACAGGGTAAACACTGAAGCTTTCTTT,CASSYGDRVNTEAFF
.,TRBJ1-2,few,TRBV7-9,TGTGCCAGCACCGCCGGGGGTGGCTATGGCTACACCTTC,CASTAGGGYGYTF
.,TRBJ2-3,.,TRBV15,TGTGCCACCAGCAGGGGGGGGCCCTTAATCACAGATACGCAGTATTTT,CATSRGGPLITDTQYF
.,TRBJ2-3,.,TRBV4-1,TGCGCCAGCAGCCAAGATGGTAGCAAATACACAGATACGCAGTATTTT,CASSQDGSKYTDTQYF
.,TRBJ2-3,.,TRBV6-5,TGTGCCAGCAGTTACGTTTCGGGGCGAGAGAACACAGATACGCAGTATTTT,CASSYVSGRENTDTQYF
.,TRBJ2-1,.,TRBV10-3,TGTGCCATCAGTGAGTCGATGACAGACAATGAGCAGTTCTTC,CAISESMTDNEQFF
TRBD2,TRBJ2-1,.,TRBV7-2,TGTGCCAGCAGCAAAGGACTAGCGAGCTACAATGAGCAGTTCTTC,CASSKGLASYNEQFF
TRBD2,TRBJ2-5,few,TRBV4-3,TGCGCCAGCAGCCAAGAACTAGCGGGAGGACAAGAGACCCAGTACTTC,CASSQELAGGQETQYF
TRBD2,TRBJ2-1,.,TRBV7-4,TGTGCCAGCAGCTCACCACCTAGCGGGTCATTTTTTAATGAGCAGTTCTTC,CASSSPPSGSFFNEQFF
TRBD1,TRBJ2-3,few,TRBV7-2,TGTGCCAGCAGCTTAGTGGTGGACAGGGTATACACAGATACGCAGTATTTT,CASSLVVDRVYTDTQYF
.,TRBJ1-2,many,TRBV12-3/TRBV12-4,TGTGCCAGCGGTGGCAGGGCGGGCTATGGCTACACCTTC,CASGGRAGYGYTF
TRBD2,TRBJ2-7,many,TRBV4-1,TGCGCCAGCAGCCAAGATCGCGGACTAGTTTTTCGTCAGTCGCAGTACTTC,CASSQDRGLVFRQSQYF
TRBD1,TRBJ1-2,few,TRBV25-1,TGTGCCAGCAGTGAATCCGGGACAGGGTTATCCTATGGCTACACCTTC,CASSESGTGLSYGYTF
.,TRBJ1-6,.,TRBV19,TGTGCCAGTAGTATTGATGGACAAGATAGAAATTCACCCCTCCACTTT,CASSIDGQDRNSPLHF
.,TRBJ2-2,.,TRBV2,TGTGCCAGCAGTCTGGACGGGAACACCGGGGAGCTGTTTTTT,CASSLDGNTGELFF
TRBD2,TRBJ2-2,.,TRBV19,TGTGCCAGTAGGTCGAGCGGGAGGGCCGTCGACACCGGGGAGCTGTTTTTT,CASRSSGRAVDTGELFF
TRBD2,TRBJ2-1,.,TRBV30,TGTGCCTGGAAAGATAGCGGGACGCGCCTTAATGAGCAGTTCTTC,CAWKDSGTRLNEQFF
TRBD2,TRBJ2-1,few,TRBV7-9,TGTGCCAGCAGCGATAGCGGGAGGGCTCGAAGGAATGAGCAGTTCTTC,CASSDSGRARRNEQFF
TRBD1,TRBJ1-1,.,TRBV18,TGTGCCAGCTCCTTTGGGACAGGAGCCTTGAACACTGAAGCTTTCTTT,CASSFGTGALNTEAFF
.,TRBJ2-3,.,TRBV7-9,TGTGCCAGCAGCTTCGCGCGGGCGTGGTCAGATACGCAGTATTTT,CASSFARAWSDTQYF
.,TRBJ1-2,.,TRBV27,TGTGCCAGCAGTACGAATCGCGGGTTACACTATGGCTACACCTTC,CASSTNRGLHYGYTF
.,TRBJ2-2,.,TRBV6-2/TRBV6-3,TGTGCCAGCAGTTCATCGGGGACCGGGGAGCTGTTTTTT,CASSSSGTGELFF
.,TRBJ1-1,few,TRBV4-3,TGCGCCAGCAGCCACAGACAGGCCCTCGCCACTGAAGCTTTCTTT,CASSHRQALATEAFF
.,TRBJ1-5,many,TRBV19,TGTGCCAGTAGTATGAACGGCAGGAACAATCAGCCCCAGCATTTT,CASSMNGRNNQPQHF
.,TRBJ1-1,many,TRBV7-2,TGTGCCAGCAGCCTCGACTCCGGCAGGGCGAACACTGAAGCTTTCTTT,CASSLDSGRANTEAFF
.,TRBJ2-3,few,TRBV20-1,TGCAGTGCTAGAGTTCCGAGAGGAAGCACAGATACGCAGTATTTT,CSARVPRGSTDTQYF
.,TRBJ1-1,few,TRBV19,TGTGCCAGTAGTATCGAGGGGTCGCACGCTTTCTTT,CASSIEGSHAFF
.,TRBJ2-3,.,TRBV7-9,TGTGCCAGCAGACCCACCGAAGGTGATACGCAGTATTTT,CASRPTEGDTQYF
TRBD2,TRBJ2-7,.,TRBV20-1,TGCAGTGCTAGAGACGGGACTAGCAACCTCTACGAGCAGTACTTC,CSARDGTSNLYEQYF
.,TRBJ2-3,.,TRBV30,TGTGCCTGGACTAAGGAGAACACAGATACGCAGTATTTT,CAWTKENTDTQYF
.,TRBJ2-7,.,TRBV7-3,TGTGCCAGCAGCTCGCCGGGACACGGGCGTAGGGAGCAGTACTTC,CASSSPGHGRREQYF
TRBD2,TRBJ2-4,many,TRBV7-8,TGTGCCAGCAGCGCGCAACGAGGGTTAGCGGGGGTGGGGATTCAGTACTTC,CASSAQRGLAGVGIQYF
.,TRBJ2-2,.,TRBV12-5,TGTGCTAGTGGTTTGGTAATAGGTATTAACACCGGGGAGCTGTTTTTT,CASGLVIGINTGELFF
.,TRBJ2-2,.,TRBV11-2,TGTGCCAGCAGCTTAGATGTGTACGGGGAGCTGTTTTTT,CASSLDVYGELFF